These 13 T cell receptor beta chains were sequenced from one sample in a study of T cell changes during pregnancy in multiple sclerosis. Profiling relied on immunoSEQ multiplex PCR, and the TCRdb table lists in-frame clones only, not all of them. The sample yields tens of thousands of clones, roughly 94% seen once. Sequenced here: CD8+ T cells from peripheral blood mononuclear cells, sampled after pregnancy. These receptors were collected from a female donor with multiple sclerosis, enrolled in a pregnancy study.

V usage is TRBV7-9 and J usage is TRBJ2-3, with TRBD2 matching over 13 bases. This CDR3 spans 18 amino acids. Germline V lookup: CDR1 SEHNR, CDR2 FQNEAQ (reference sequence). V dropped 5 bases and J dropped 2; count of bases not matched to a gene: 10. For the CDR3, the DNA is TGTGCCAGCAGCCCGATACCCGGGACTAGCGGGATCACAGATACGCAGTATTTT. Residues: CASSPIPGTSGITDTQYF.

In DNA, the CDR3 is TGTGCCAGCAGCGCGCAAGACAGGTTGAACACTGAAGCTTTCTTT. As protein: CASSAQDRLNTEAFF. The V call is TRBV21-1, the J call TRBJ1-1; TRBD1 is the table's D call, not checked against the DNA. TRBV21-1 represents a pseudogene. CDR3 size: 15 residues.

The V call is TRBV29-1, the J call TRBJ1-1, with 8 bases lining up with TRBD1. The CDR3 runs to 15 residues. In germline, CDR1 is SQVTM, CDR2 ANQGSEA. The V and J ends lost 5 bases and 2 bases, in that order; junction bases with no gene match: 10. For the CDR3, the DNA is TGCAGCGTTCTCCTTTTGACAGGGGCAAACACTGAAGCTTTCTTT. It yields the protein CSVLLLTGANTEAFF.

The chain is built from TRBV9 and TRBJ2-7; 9 bases map to TRBD2. Germline lookup yields CDR1 SGDLS and CDR2 YYNGEE. Trimming cost V 0 bases and J 4 bases; bases outside gene matches: 2. The CDR3 contains 14 residues. CDR3 DNA sequence: TGTGCCAGCAGCGTAGGTAGCGGGAGTTACGAGCAGTACTTC. It codes for CASSVGSGSYEQYF. The full variable domain, in which reference TRBV9 and TRBJ2-7 provide the parts outside the CDR3, is DSGVTQTPKHLITATGQRVTLRCSPRSGDLSVYWYQQSLDQGLQFLIQYYNGEERAKGNILERFSAQQFPDLHSELNLSSLELGDSALYFCASSVGSGSYEQYFGPGTRLTVT.

This chain connects TRBV29-1 to TRBJ1-1, with 7 positions matching TRBD1. Germline assignment: CDR1 SQVTM and CDR2 ANQGSEA. This CDR3 has 15 amino acids. J was trimmed by 10 bases and V by 7 bases; bases with no gene match: 21. As DNA, the CDR3 is TGCAGCGCCCAAATCCCGGGACAGTTTAGGTCACCAGCTTTCTTT. This encodes CSAQIPGQFRSPAFF. The whole variable domain, remainder taken from reference TRBV29-1 and TRBJ1-1, is SAVISQKPSRDICQRGTSLTIQCQVDSQVTMMFWYRQQPGQSLTLIATANQGSEATYESGFVIDKFPISRPNLTFSTLTVSNMSPEDSSIYLCSAQIPGQFRSPAFFGQGTRLTVV.

The rearrangement uses TRBV5-5 and TRBJ1-5, with D maybe TRBD1 (6 bases). The V and J ends lost 0 bases and 4 bases respectively, with 8 bases between them. CDR1 is SGHKS and CDR2 is YYEKEE in the germline V gene (reference sequence). The CDR3 runs 14 residues. CDR3 nucleotides: TGTGCCAGCAGCTTGGCACAGGGTAATCAGCCCCAGCATTTT. It encodes CASSLAQGNQPQHF.

The chain couples TRBV27 to TRBJ2-7; tentative D call: TRBD2 (5 bases). This CDR3 is 13 amino acids long. V was trimmed by 4 bases and J by 6 bases, leaving 13 bases between them. Germline V gene data show CDR1 as MNHEY and CDR2 as SMNVEV (reference sequence). The CDR3 here is CASSYLAVTEQYF. Here the CDR3 DNA reads TGTGCCAGCAGTTATCTAGCCGTGACCGAGCAGTACTTC.

The V call is TRBV29-1, the J call TRBJ2-1; 13 positions agree with TRBD2. The germline V gene has CDR1 SQVTM and CDR2 ANQGSEA. V was pared by 5 bases and J by 4 bases, with 2 bases of the junction left unmatched. The CDR3 totals 14 residues. The CDR3 reads CSVRGLAGYNEQFF. For the CDR3, the DNA is TGCAGCGTTCGGGGACTAGCGGGATACAATGAGCAGTTCTTC.

The V and J genes are TRBV7-6 and TRBJ1-2; TRBD1 agrees at 8 bases. Germline V gene lookup returns CDR1 SGHVS and CDR2 FNYEAQ. This CDR3 contains 14 residues. Trimming took 5 bases from V and 3 from J; bases not matched to a gene: 5. The CDR3 protein is CASSPQTGDYGYTF. In DNA form, the CDR3 reads TGTGCCAGCAGCCCACAGACAGGGGACTATGGCTACACCTTC.

Here the CDR3 reads CASTSGTRKDTQYF. The DNA of the CDR3 is TGTGCCAGTACCTCCGGGACTAGGAAAGATACGCAGTATTTT. The genes are TRBV19 and TRBJ2-3; 8 nucleotides align to TRBD2. The germline V gene has CDR1 LNHDA and CDR2 SQIVND (reference sequence). CDR3 size: 14 residues. The V and J ends lost 7 bases and 5 bases, in that order; junction bases with no gene match: 8.

Only a few counts were recorded for this clone. This chain joins TRBV28 and TRBJ1-5; no reliable D call. Germline V gene lookup returns CDR1 MDHEN and CDR2 SYDVKM. Trimming removed 4 bases at V and 2 bases at J, with 9 bases between. There are 14 residues in the CDR3. This CDR3 is CASSWRAGNQPQHF. CDR3 sequence (DNA): TGTGCCAGCAGTTGGAGGGCGGGCAATCAGCCCCAGCATTTT.

The rearrangement links TRBV2 to TRBJ2-5, with D hard to call. Deletions cut 6 bases from V and 0 bases from J, with 5 bases between. In germline, CDR1 is SNHLY, CDR2 FYNNEI. There are 12 residues in the CDR3. The DNA for the CDR3 is TGTGCCAGCAGGAGCAACCAAGAGACCCAGTACTTC. Translating gives CASRSNQETQYF.

The chain employs TRBV27 and TRBJ2-1; D perhaps matches TRBD1 (6 bases). V lost 6 bases to trimming and J lost 8 bases, with 23 bases between them. The CDR3 spans 16 residues. Germline V CDR1 and CDR2: MNHEY, SMNVEV (reference sequence). CDR3 loop: CASSLQPQGVGHEQFF. In DNA, the CDR3 is TGTGCCAGCAGCCTACAACCACAGGGCGTTGGGCATGAGCAGTTCTTC.